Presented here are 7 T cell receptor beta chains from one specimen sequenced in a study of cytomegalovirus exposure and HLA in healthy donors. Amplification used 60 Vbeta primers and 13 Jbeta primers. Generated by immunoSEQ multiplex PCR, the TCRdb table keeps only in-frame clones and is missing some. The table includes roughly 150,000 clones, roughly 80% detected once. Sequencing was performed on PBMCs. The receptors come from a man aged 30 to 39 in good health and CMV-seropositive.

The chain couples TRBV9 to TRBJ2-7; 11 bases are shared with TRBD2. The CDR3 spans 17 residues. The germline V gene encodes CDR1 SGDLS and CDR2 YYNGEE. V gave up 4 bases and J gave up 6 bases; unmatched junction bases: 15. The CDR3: CASSPSGALAGEGEQYF. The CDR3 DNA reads TGTGCCAGCAGCCCCTCAGGTGCACTAGCGGGAGAGGGCGAGCAGTACTTC. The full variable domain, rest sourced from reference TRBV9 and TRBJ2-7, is DSGVTQTPKHLITATGQRVTLRCSPRSGDLSVYWYQQSLDQGLQFLIQYYNGEERAKGNILERFSAQQFPDLHSELNLSSLELGDSALYFCASSPSGALAGEGEQYFGPGTRLTVT.

CDR3 in DNA: TGTGCCAGCAGCTCTTCGACAGGGGACTCTAGCAATCAGCCCCAGCATTTT. Residues: CASSSSTGDSSNQPQHF. The chain combines TRBV7-9 with TRBJ1-5, with 8 bases aligning to TRBD1. This CDR3 region has 17 residues. CDR1 and CDR2 from the germline V gene are SEHNR and FQNEAQ (reference sequence). The trim removed 4 bases at V and 0 bases at J, leaving 8 bases unmatched.

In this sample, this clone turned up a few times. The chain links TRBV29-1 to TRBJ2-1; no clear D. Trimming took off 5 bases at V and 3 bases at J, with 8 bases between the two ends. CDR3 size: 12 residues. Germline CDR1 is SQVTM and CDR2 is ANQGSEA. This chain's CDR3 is CSVYSHYNEQFF. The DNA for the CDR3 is TGCAGCGTTTACAGCCACTACAATGAGCAGTTCTTC.

The DNA of the CDR3 is TGTGCCAGTAGTCCAGGGACAGGCGGTTGGGCCAAAAACATTCAGTACTTC. Translating gives CASSPGTGGWAKNIQYF. V is TRBV19 and J is TRBJ2-4, with 8 bases aligning to TRBD1. The V gene end was trimmed by 5 bases and the J gene end by 1 base; junction bases not matched to a gene: 10. Germline loops: CDR1 LNHDA, CDR2 SQIVND (reference sequence). This CDR3 has 17 amino acids.

The chain's CDR3 is CASSSPFLAGEGNEQFF. Here the CDR3 DNA reads TGTGCCAGCAGCTCGCCCTTCCTAGCGGGAGAAGGCAATGAGCAGTTCTTC. V and J are TRBV7-9 and TRBJ2-1; 10 bases match TRBD2. The V and J ends lost 4 bases and 6 bases, in that order; junction bases with no gene match: 12. Germline V gene sequence: CDR1 SEHNR, CDR2 FQNEAQ (reference sequence). The length of the CDR3 is 17 residues.

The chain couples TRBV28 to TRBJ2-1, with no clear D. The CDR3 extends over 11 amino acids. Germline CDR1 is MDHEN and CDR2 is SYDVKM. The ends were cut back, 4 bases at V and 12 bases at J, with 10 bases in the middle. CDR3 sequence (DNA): TGTGCCAGCAGTTCTTTGTTCGGGCAGTTCTTC. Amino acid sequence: CASSSLFGQFF. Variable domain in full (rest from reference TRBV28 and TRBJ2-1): DVKVTQSSRYLVKRTGEKVFLECVQDMDHENMFWYRQDPGLGLRLIYFSYDVKMKEKGDIPEGYSVSREKKERFSLILESASTNQTSMYLCASSSLFGQFFGPGTRLTVL.

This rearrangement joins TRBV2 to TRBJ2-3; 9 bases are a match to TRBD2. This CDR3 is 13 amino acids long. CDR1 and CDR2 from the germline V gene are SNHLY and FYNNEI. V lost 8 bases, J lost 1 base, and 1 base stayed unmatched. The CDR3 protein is CASLAGGTDTQYF. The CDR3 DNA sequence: TGTGCCAGCTTAGCGGGGGGCACAGATACGCAGTATTTT.